This T cell receptor beta chain was sequenced for a study of T-cell reconstitution after alpha-beta-depleted transplantation in children. Study conclusions and caveats: Reportedly, alpha-beta T cells present about two months post-transplant originated from several hundred expanded clones of graft origin. Certain patients had high TCRbeta diversity at day 60, and it came from recipient T cells and thymic progenitors that survived. The main origin of T-cell counts and diversity one year after transplant was newly produced T cells.

The CDR3 is made up of 15 amino acids. Trimming took 2 bases from V and 3 from J, leaving 13 bases between them. Germline values: CDR1 SGHRS, CDR2 YFSETQ. For this clonotype: Its cognate antigen is unknown.

As it was prepared, the TCRbeta library received unique molecular identifiers. TCRdb passed the PCR reads through MiXCR, listing each CDR3 protein once. The table shows about 470,000 distinct CDR3 sequences, with around 46% occurring only once. The chain carries TRBV5-1 and TRBJ2-3, with D possibly matching TRBD2 (5 bases). Sequences were derived from PBMCs, sampled before TCRalphabeta/CD19-depleted stem cell transplant. The TCR was taken from a girl aged 2 to 9 with aplastic anemia, due to receive a stem cell transplant. The CDR3 region has the DNA TGCGCCAGCAGCTTTGACGGAGGATGGACAGATACGCAGTATTTT. This sequence encodes CASSFDGGWTDTQYF.